The T cell receptor beta chain under discussion was sequenced for a study of T and B cells in COVID-19 patients. Overall study findings and caveats: Patients with COVID-19 reportedly showed strongly skewed T cell receptor beta variable and joining gene usage.

This clonotype is medium-sized (0.01 to 0.1%) in the sample. Its antigen is unknown. Multiplex PCR with BIOMED2 TRB-A/B primer pools amplified TRB rearrangements. TCRdb fed the multiplex PCR reads into MiXCR, producing one record per CDR3 protein. Here the sample spans around 23,000 distinct CDR3 sequences, about 32% being singletons. Each TRB amplification used roughly 220-550 ng of genomic DNA from blood. The source is a human donor who had recovered from COVID-19. The sample was blood.

The CDR3 reads CASRGGGTDTGELFF. For the CDR3, the DNA is TGTGCCAGCAGGGGGGGGGGCACGGACACCGGGGAGCTGTTTTTT. The chain has TRBV27 and TRBJ2-2; D is perhaps TRBD2 (7 bases). Trimming took off 6 bases at V and 3 bases at J, with 14 bases between the two ends. CDR3 length: 15 amino acids. Germline CDR1 MNHEY, CDR2 SMNVEV (reference sequence).